This T cell receptor beta chain originates from a study of T cell repertoires in cytomegalovirus infection. TCRdb re-called the reads with MiXCR, one entry per CDR3 protein. The top ten hold around 14% of the sample, which has 650,000 to 900,000 distinct CDR3 sequences, almost 30% seen once. On this clonotype itself: Its antigen is as yet unknown.

Per germline, CDR1 MNHNY and CDR2 SVGAGI (reference sequence). Trimming stripped 0 bases from V and 5 bases from J, with 19 bases between. The CDR3 is made up of 17 amino acids. The TCR comes from a human donor in good health (CMV status not recorded). Some clones in this sample may be carry-over from other donors' samples. The sequencing here drew on cultured CD8+ T cells from PBMCs, taken from culture after CMV antigen stimulation. The rearrangement joins TRBV6-6 to TRBJ1-1, with D perhaps matching TRBD1 (6 bases). CDR3: CASSYSTGGRGGTEAFF. The DNA of the CDR3 is TGTGCCAGCAGTTACTCGACGGGCGGGAGAGGGGGTACTGAAGCTTTCTTT.